This T cell receptor beta chain is from a study of neoadjuvant anti-PD-1 for oral cavity cancer (dated by TCRdb to the early 2020s). With regard to the full study: Three to four biweekly doses of nivolumab at 3 mg/kg were mostly administered to patients before curative-intent surgical resection. For patients who did not progress, a fourth nivolumab dose was given around day 43, followed by definitive surgical resection on days 50-56. Patients with complete response, partial response or stable disease by RECIST 1.1 were defined as responders, whereas patients with progression were defined as non-responders. A roughly 30% response rate was observed in the parent correlative cohort, in which about 12 patients were included. Points the paper makes about the study in general: After neoadjuvant nivolumab, significantly higher T cell clonality (Gini index) was found within PBMCs in non-responders than in responders. The TCR analyses had only a few patients in each response group, and the authors called for validation in larger cohorts. A higher pretreatment blood Treg/Th17 ratio correlated with both higher pretreatment blood TCRbeta clonality and lower post-treatment tumor TCRbeta clonality.

About this clone itself: What this receptor recognizes is not known. One base away there is no much larger clone; base qualities are not given.

Interpreted using the paper, the time point label stands for: after neoadjuvant nivolumab, at surgical resection. Patients were newly diagnosed with stage II-IVA oral cavity squamous cell carcinoma and had received no prior systemic or radiation treatment. Everyone in the cohort had locally advanced, HPV-negative oral cavity squamous cell carcinoma. No culture maintenance or expansion was done, as the peripheral blood mononuclear cells went straight to analysis. Samples were obtained from a longitudinal correlative study of a single-arm phase II trial of neoadjuvant nivolumab in oral cavity squamous cell carcinoma. Genomic DNA-based TCRbeta sequencing was performed on subject-matched pre- and post-treatment PBMCs and tumors from three responders and three non-responders. Peripheral blood mononuclear cells were drawn once before nivolumab treatment and a second time after treatment, when surgery took place. The Maxwell RSC DNA from Cells kit was used to extract genomic DNA from PBMCs.

PBMC libraries used mostly around 500 ng of input genomic DNA for deep sequencing, with six replicates per sample. The immunoSEQ hsTCRbeta kit was used to prepare TCRbeta libraries according to the manufacturer's instructions. The finished libraries were brought together in one pool at approximately 3 nM, which was then read using an Illumina NovaSeq 6000 S4 flow cell. Concerning the study's data processing: Raw data preprocessing and quality control were performed with the immunoSEQ Analyzer. The analysis was limited to productive rearrangements, and each clonotype was defined by a unique CDR3 amino acid sequence. Repertoire clonality was estimated as the Gini-Simpson index, computed with the R package tcR. Student's t test was used to compare Gini indices, and Pearson correlation was used to assess associations with tumor size change. TCRdb mirrors the immuneACCESS table, restricted to in-frame sequences. Some clones are absent from its copies; in checked studies, under half trace to an unresolved V gene, and the reason for the others is unknown. V, J and clone size were drawn from that table, and D and trimming were deduced from the DNA. Counted in this sample were about 8,500 clones; over 70% of them appeared once. Of the sample, about 4.1% is held by the ten largest clones.

The CDR3, from cysteine to phenylalanine, totals 15 residues. The sequence is cut down to CDR3 DNA, 45 bases in frame from base 1. CDR1 and CDR2, per the germline V gene, are SGHAT and FQNNGV. The V and J ends are trimmed by 0 bases and 8 bases, leaving 16 bases between them. The material was PBMCs, obtained after nivolumab (anti-PD-1) treatment. This clonotype was obtained from a person aged 40 to 85 with oral cavity squamous cell carcinoma. The chain employs TRBV11-2 and TRBJ1-2; the D gene remains uncertain. This receptor has the CDR3 CASSLDLDGVGGYTF. The nucleotide sequence reads TGTGCCAGCAGCTTAGACCTGGACGGGGTCGGCGGCTACACCTTC.